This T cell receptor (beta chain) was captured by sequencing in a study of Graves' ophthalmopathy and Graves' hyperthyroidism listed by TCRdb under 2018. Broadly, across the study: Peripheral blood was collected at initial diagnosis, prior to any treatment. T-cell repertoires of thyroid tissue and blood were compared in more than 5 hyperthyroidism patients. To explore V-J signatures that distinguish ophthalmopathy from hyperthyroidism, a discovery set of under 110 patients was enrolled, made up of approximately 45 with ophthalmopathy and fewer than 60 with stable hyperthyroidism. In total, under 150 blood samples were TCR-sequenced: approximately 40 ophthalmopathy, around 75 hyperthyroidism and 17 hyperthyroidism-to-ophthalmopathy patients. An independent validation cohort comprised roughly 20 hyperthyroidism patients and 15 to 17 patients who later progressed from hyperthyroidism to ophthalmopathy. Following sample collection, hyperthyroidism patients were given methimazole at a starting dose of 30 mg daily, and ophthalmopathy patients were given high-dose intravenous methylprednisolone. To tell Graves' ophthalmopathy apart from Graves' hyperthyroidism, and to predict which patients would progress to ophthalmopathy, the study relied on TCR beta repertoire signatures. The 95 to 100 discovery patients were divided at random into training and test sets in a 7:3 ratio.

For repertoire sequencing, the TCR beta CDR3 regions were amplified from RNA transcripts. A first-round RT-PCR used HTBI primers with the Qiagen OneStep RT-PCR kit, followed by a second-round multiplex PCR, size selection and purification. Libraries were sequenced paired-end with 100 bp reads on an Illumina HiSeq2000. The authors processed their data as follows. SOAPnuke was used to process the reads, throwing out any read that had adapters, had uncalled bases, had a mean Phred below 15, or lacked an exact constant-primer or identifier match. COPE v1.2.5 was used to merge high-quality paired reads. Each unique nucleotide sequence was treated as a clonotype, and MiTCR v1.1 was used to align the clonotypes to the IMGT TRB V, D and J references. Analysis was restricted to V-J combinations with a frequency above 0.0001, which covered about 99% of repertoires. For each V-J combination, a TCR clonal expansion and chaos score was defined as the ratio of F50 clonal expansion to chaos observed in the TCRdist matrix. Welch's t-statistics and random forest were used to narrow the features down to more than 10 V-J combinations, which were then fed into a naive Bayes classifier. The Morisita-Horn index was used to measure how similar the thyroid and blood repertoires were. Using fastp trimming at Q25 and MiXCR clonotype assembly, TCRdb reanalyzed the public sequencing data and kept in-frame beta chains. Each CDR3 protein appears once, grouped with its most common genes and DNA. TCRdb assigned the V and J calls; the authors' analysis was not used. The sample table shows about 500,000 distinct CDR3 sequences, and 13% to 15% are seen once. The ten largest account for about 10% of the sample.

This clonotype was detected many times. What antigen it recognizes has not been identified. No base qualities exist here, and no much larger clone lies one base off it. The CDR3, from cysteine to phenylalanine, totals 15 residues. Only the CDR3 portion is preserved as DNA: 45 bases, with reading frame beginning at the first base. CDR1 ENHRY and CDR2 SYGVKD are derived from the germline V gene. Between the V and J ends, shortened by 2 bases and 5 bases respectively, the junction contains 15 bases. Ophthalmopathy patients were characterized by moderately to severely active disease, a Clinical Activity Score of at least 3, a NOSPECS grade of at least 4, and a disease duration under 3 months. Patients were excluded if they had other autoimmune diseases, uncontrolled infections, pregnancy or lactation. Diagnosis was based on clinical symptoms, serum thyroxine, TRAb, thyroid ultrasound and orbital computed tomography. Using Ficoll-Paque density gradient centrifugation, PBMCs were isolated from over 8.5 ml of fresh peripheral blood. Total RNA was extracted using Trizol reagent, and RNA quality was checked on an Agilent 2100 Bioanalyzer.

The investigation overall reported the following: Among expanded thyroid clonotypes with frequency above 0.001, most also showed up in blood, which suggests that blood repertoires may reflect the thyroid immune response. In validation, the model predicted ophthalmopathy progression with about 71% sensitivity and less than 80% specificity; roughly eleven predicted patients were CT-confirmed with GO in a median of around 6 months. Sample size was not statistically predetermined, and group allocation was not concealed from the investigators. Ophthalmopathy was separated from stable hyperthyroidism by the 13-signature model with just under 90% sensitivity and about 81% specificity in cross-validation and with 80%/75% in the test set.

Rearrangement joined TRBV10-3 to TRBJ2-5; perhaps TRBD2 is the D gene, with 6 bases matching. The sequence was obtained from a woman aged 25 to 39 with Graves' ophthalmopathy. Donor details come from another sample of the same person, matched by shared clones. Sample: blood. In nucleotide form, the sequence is TGTGCCATCAGTGAGAGCCTAGTGGAGGGGGAGACCCAGTACTTC. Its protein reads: CAISESLVEGETQYF.